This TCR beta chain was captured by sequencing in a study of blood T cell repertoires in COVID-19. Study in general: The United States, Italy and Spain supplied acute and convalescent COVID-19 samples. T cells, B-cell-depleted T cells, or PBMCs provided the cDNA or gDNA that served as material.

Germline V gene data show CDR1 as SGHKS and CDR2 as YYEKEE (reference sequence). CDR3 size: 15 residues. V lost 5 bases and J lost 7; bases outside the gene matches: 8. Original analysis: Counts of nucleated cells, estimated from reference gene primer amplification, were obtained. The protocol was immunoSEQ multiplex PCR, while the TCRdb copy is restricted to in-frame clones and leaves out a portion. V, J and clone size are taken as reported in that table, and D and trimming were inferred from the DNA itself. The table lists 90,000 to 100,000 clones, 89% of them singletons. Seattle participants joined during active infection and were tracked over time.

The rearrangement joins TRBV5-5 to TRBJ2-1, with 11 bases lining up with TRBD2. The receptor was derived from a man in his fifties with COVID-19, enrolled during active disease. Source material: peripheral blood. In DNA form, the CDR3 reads TGTGCCAGCAGTATTAGCGGGGGGGCGTGGAATGAGCAGTTCTTC. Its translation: CASSISGGAWNEQFF.